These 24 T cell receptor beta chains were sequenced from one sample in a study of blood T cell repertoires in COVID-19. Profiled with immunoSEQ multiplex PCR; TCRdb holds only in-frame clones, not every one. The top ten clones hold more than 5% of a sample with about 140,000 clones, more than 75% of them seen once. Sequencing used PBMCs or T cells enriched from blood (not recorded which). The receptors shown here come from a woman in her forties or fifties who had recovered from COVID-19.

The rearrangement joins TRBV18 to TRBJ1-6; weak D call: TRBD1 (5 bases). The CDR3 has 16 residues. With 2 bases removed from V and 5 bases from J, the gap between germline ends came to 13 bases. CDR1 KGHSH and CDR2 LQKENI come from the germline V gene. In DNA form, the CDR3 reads TGTGCCAGCTCACCAAGGAGGGGACTGGATAATTCACCCCTCCACTTT. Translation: CASSPRRGLDNSPLHF.

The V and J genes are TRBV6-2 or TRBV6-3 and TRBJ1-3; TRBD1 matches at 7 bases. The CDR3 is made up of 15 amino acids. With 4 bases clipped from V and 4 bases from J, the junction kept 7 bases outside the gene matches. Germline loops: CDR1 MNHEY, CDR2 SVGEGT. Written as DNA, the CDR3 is TGTGCCAGCAGTTCCACCCGGGACAGAGGAAACACCATATATTTT. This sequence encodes CASSSTRDRGNTIYF.

The CDR3 DNA reads as TGTGCCAGCAGTGAAAGAGTCCACGACTACACTGAAGCTTTCTTT. It translates to CASSERVHDYTEAFF. The J gene is TRBJ1-1, the V gene TRBV2; D is unresolved. CDR1 and CDR2 (germline): SNHLY, FYNNEI. V lost 2 bases and J 3 bases, leaving 13 bases between the germline ends. The CDR3 is made up of 15 amino acids.

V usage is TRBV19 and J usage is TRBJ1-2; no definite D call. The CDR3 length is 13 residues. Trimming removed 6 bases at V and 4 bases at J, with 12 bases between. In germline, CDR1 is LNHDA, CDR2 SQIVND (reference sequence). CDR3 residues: CASSLQPLYGYTF. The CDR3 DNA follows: TGTGCCAGTAGCTTACAACCCCTCTATGGCTACACCTTC.

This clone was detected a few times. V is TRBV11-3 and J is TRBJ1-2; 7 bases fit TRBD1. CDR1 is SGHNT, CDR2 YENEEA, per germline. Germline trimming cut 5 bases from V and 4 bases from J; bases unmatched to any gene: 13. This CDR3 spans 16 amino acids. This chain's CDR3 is CASSQSRQGGTYGYTF. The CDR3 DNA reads TGTGCCAGCAGCCAAAGCCGACAGGGAGGTACCTATGGCTACACCTTC.

The chain's CDR3 is CASSPRTSDSRGNTIYF. CDR3 nucleotides: TGTGCCAGCAGTCCCCGGACATCCGACTCGAGAGGAAACACCATATATTTT. The chain is built from TRBV6-6 and TRBJ1-3; perhaps TRBD1 as D (5 bases). The V end was cut by 5 bases, the J end by 4 bases, with 21 bases between. Germline values: CDR1 MNHNY, CDR2 SVGAGI (reference sequence). CDR3 length: 17 amino acids.

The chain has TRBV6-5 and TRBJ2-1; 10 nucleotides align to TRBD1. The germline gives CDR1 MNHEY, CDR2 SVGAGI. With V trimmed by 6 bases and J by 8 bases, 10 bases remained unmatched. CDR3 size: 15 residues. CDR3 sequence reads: CASSRTRDRGDEQFF. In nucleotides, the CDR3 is TGTGCCAGCAGCCGGACCCGGGACAGGGGCGATGAGCAGTTCTTC.

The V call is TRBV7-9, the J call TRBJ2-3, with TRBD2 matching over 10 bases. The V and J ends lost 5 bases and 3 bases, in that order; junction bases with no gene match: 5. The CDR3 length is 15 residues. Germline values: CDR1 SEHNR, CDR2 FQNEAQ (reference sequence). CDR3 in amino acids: CASSPAGGPTDTQYF. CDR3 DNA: TGTGCCAGCAGCCCAGCGGGGGGGCCGACAGATACGCAGTATTTT.

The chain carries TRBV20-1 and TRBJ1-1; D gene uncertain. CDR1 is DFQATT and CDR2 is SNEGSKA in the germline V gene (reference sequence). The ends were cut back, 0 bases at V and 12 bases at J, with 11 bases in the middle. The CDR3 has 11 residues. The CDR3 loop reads CSARDPPRPFF. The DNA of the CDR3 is TGCAGTGCTAGAGATCCCCCCAGGCCTTTCTTT.

This CDR3 reads CASSLGETGWGHEQFF. The DNA for the CDR3 is TGTGCCAGCAGCTTAGGTGAGACTGGGTGGGGCCATGAGCAGTTCTTC. The chain uses TRBV11-2 and TRBJ2-1; a possible D gene is TRBD1 (5 bases). The CDR3 has 16 residues. V was trimmed by 1 base and J by 8 bases, leaving 18 bases between them. CDR1 and CDR2 (germline): SGHAT, FQNNGV. The complete variable domain, with remaining parts taken from reference TRBV11-2 and TRBJ2-1, reads EAGVAQSPRYKIIEKRQSVAFWCNPISGHATLYWYQQILGQGPKLLIQFQNNGVVDDSQLPKDRFSAERLKGVDSTLKIQPAKLEDSAVYLCASSLGETGWGHEQFFGPGTRLTVL.

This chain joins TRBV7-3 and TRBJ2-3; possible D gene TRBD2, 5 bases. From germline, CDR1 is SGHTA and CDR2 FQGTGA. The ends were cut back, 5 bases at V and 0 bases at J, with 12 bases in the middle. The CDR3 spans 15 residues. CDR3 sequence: CASSPDGVSTDTQYF. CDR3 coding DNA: TGTGCCAGCAGCCCCGACGGGGTTAGCACAGATACGCAGTATTTT. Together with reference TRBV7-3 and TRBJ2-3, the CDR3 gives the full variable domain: GAGVSQTPSNKVTEKGKYVELRCDPISGHTALYWYRQSLGQGPEFLIYFQGTGAADDSGLPNDRFFAVRPEGSVSTLKIQRTERGDSAVYLCASSPDGVSTDTQYFGPGTRLTVL.

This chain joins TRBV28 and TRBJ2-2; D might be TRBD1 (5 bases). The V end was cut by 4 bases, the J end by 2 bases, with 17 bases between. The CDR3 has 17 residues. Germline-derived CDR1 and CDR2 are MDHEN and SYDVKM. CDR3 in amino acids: CASSYALTGFNTGELFF. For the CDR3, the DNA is TGTGCCAGCAGTTACGCCTTAACAGGCTTCAACACCGGGGAGCTGTTTTTT.

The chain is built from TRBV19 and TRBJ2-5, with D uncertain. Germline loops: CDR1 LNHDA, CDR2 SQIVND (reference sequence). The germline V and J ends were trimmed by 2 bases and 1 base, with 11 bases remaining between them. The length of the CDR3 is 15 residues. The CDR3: CASSIWPPGQETQYF. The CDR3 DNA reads TGTGCCAGTAGTATATGGCCCCCTGGCCAAGAGACCCAGTACTTC.

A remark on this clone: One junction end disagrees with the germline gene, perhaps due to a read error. CDR3 in DNA: TGCGCCACCAGTGAAAGCTGGCAGGGATCCTATAATTCACCCCTCCACTTT. This codes for CATSESWQGSYNSPLHF. The chain has TRBV10-1 and TRBJ1-6; D might be TRBD1 (5 bases). The CDR3 contains 17 residues. CDR1 is WNHNN and CDR2 is SYGVQD in the germline V gene (reference sequence).

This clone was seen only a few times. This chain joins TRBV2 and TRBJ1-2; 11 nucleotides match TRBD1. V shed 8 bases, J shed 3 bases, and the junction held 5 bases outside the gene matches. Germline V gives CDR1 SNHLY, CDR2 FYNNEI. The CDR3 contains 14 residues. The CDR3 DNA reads TGTGCCAGCCTCCGGGACAGGGGGGACTATGGCTACACCTTC. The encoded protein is CASLRDRGDYGYTF.

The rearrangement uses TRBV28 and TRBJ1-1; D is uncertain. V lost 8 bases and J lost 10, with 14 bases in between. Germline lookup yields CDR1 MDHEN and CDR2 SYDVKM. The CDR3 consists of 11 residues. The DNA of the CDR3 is TGTGCCAGCGCAAAATGGGCGGGAGCTTTCTTT. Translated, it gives CASAKWAGAFF.

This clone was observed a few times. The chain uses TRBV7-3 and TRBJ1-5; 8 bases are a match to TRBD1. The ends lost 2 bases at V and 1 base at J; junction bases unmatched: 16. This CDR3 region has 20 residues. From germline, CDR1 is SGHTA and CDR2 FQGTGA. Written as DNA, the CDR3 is TGTGCCAGCAGCTTACACCCCCGGACAGGGCGTACTACGAGCAATCAGCCCCAGCATTTT. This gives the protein CASSLHPRTGRTTSNQPQHF.

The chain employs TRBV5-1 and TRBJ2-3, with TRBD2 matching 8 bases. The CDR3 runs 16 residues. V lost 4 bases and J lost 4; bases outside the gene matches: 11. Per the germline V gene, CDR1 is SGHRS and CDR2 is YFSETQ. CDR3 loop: CASSLLGAGGSDTQYF. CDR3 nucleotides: TGCGCCAGCAGCCTCCTTGGGGCGGGGGGATCAGATACGCAGTATTTT.

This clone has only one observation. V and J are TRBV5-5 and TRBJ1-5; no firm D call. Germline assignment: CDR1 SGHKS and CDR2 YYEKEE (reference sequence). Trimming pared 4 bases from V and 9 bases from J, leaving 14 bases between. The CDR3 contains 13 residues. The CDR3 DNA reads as TGTGCCAGCAGCCTATCTTTTGAGATGCCCCAGCATTTT. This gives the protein CASSLSFEMPQHF.

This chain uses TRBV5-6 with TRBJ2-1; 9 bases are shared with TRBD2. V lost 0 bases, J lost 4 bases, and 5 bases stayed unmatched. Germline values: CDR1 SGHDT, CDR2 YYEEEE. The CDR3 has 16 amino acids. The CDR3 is CASSLEVLAGYNEQFF. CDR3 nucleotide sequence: TGTGCCAGCAGCTTGGAGGTCCTAGCGGGATACAATGAGCAGTTCTTC. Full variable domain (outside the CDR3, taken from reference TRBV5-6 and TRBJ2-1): DAGVTQSPTHLIKTRGQQVTLRCSPKSGHDTVSWYQQALGQGPQFIFQYYEEEERQRGNFPDRFSGHQFPNYSSELNVNALLLGDSALYLCASSLEVLAGYNEQFFGPGTRLTVL.

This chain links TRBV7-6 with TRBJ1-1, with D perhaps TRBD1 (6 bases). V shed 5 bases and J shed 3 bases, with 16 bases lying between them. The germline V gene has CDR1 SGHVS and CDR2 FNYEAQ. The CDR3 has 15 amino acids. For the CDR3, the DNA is TGTGCCAGCAGCCTAGGGGGGGGCTCGGACACTGAAGCTTTCTTT. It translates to CASSLGGGSDTEAFF.

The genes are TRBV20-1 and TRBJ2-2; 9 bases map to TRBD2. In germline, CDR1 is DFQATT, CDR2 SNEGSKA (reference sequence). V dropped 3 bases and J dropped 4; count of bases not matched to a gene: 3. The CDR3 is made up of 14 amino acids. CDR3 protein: CSASLAGATGELFF. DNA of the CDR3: TGCAGTGCTAGTTTAGCGGGGGCCACCGGGGAGCTGTTTTTT.

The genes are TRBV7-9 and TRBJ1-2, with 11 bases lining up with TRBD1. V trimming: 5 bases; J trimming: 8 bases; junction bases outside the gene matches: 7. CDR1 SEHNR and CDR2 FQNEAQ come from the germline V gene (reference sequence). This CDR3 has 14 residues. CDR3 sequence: CASSRGTGGGGYTF. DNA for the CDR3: TGTGCCAGCAGCCGAGGGACAGGGGGAGGAGGCTACACCTTC.

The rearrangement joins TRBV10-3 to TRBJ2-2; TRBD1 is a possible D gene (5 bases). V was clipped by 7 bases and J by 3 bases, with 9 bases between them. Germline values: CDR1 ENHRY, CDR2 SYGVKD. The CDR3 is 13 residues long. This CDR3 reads CAINGQDTGELFF. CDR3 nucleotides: TGTGCCATCAACGGACAAGACACCGGGGAGCTGTTTTTT.